Sequencing of this TCR beta chain was carried out in a study of long-term antiretroviral therapy in people with HIV. Study-wide findings and caveats: The range of CDR3 lengths in HIV repertoires proved narrower than that found in controls. Blood dates from about 2003 to 2017, possibly under older ART regimens. Repertoire dominance by clones expanded before ART was seen at all time points.

Treatment of all HIV participants took place in the United States. After removal of 7 bases from V and 4 bases from J, the junction contained 11 bases not matched to a gene. Germline CDR1 SQVTM, CDR2 ANQGSEA. This CDR3 has 15 residues. Runs used v3.0 of the immunoSEQ assay and were done at survey level. TCRdb's copy holds only in-frame clones and misses some; the assay was immunoSEQ multiplex PCR. The sample yields 9,500 to 11,000 clones, about 88% seen once. A remark on this clone: The antigen is unknown.

The chain carries TRBV29-1 and TRBJ2-2; 8 bases line up with TRBD2. This sequence originates from a middle-aged man with HIV. Sequencing was performed on unsorted PBMCs, taken about 7 years after starting antiretroviral therapy. The CDR3 region has the DNA TGCAGCGCCGGACCGGGGGGGCGCGGCACCGGGGAGCTGTTTTTT. This codes for CSAGPGGRGTGELFF.